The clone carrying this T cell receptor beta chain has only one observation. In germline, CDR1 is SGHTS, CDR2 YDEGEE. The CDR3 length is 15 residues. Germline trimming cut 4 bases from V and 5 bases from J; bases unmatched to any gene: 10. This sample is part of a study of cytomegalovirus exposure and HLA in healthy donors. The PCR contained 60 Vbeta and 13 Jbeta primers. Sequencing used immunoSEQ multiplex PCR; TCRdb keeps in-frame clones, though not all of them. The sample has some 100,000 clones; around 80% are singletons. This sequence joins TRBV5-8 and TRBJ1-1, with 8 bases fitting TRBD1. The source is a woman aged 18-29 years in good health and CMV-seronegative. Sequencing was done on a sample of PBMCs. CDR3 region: CASSPRTGRGTEAFF. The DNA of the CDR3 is TGTGCCAGCAGCCCTAGGACAGGGAGGGGGACTGAAGCTTTCTTT. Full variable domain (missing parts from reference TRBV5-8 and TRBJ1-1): EAGVTQSPTHLIKTRGQQATLRCSPISGHTSVYWYQQALGLGLQFLLWYDEGEERNRGNFPPRFSGRQFPNYSSELNVNALELEDSALYLCASSPRTGRGTEAFFGQGTRLTVV.